This T cell receptor (beta chain) was retrieved from a study of shared clonotypes between healthy human individuals. Whole-study results and caveats: Shared clonotypes: approximately 5% naive CD4, about 4% naive CD8, about 2.5% memory CD4, 0.35% to 0.5% memory CD8.

CD4+ cells underwent separation, giving CD45RA+ naive and CD45RA-negative memory subsets. Several immunoSEQ plates received, in even portions, the genomic DNA of each subset. Replicate PCRs run on sorted subsets employed around 200 ng DNA, approximately 30,000 T cell genomes. The protocol was immunoSEQ multiplex PCR, while the TCRdb copy is restricted to in-frame clones and leaves out a portion. Among under 600,000 clones listed, approximately 97% were seen once. To note about this clone: Its antigen is not identified.

The germline V gene encodes CDR1 SGHDT and CDR2 YYEEEE. V gave up 0 bases and J gave up 1 base, with 7 bases separating them. CDR3 length: 14 residues. The clonotype was recovered from a woman aged 30 to 39 in good health. The chain carries TRBV5-6 and TRBJ1-2, with a tentative D call TRBD1 (5 bases). The sequenced sample was naive CD4+ T cells sorted from blood. The subset here: CD45RA+ positively selected. The CDR3 region has the DNA TGTGCCAGCAGCTTGGGACAGATTAACTATGGCTACACCTTC. This codes for CASSLGQINYGYTF.